Described below is a single T cell receptor beta chain sequence and its context. The antigen remains unidentified. The sample originates from a study of CXCR4 blockade with PD-1 therapy in pancreatic cancer. Study-level findings and limits: Frequent tumor clones were encoded by many distinct rearrangements, suggesting shared antigens. Without paired alpha-beta data, shared specificity of dominant clones is unconfirmed.

This table comes from immunoSEQ multiplex PCR, and its TCRdb copy is limited to in-frame clones, with some not included. The data hold around 5,300 clones, with around three fifths observed a single time. The CDR3 runs to 15 residues. Germline CDR1 is SGHRS and CDR2 is YFSETQ. The ends lost 0 bases at V and 1 base at J; junction bases unmatched: 2. The sample taken for sequencing was tumor tissue. This TCR was recovered from a human donor with pancreatic ductal adenocarcinoma. The rearrangement links TRBV5-1 to TRBJ2-3, with 7 bases identical to TRBD2. The CDR3: CASSLGSGGTDTQYF. The CDR3 DNA reads TGCGCCAGCAGCTTGGGAAGCGGGGGCACAGATACGCAGTATTTT.